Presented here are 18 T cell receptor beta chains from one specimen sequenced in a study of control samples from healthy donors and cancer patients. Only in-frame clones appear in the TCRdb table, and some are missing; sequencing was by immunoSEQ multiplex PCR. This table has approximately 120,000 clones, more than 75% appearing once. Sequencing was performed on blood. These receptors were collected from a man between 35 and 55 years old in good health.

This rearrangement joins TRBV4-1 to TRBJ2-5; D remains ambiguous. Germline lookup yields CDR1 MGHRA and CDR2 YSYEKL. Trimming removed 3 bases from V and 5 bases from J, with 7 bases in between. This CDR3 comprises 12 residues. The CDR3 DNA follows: TGCGCCAGCAGCCACCCCGGGGAGACCCAGTACTTC. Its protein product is CASSHPGETQYF.

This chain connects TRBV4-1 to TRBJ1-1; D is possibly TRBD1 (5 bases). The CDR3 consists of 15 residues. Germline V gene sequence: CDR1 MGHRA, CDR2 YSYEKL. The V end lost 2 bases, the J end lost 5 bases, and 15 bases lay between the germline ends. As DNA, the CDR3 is TGCGCCAGCAGCCAACGACCAGGGAGTCGGACTGAAGCTTTCTTT. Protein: CASSQRPGSRTEAFF.

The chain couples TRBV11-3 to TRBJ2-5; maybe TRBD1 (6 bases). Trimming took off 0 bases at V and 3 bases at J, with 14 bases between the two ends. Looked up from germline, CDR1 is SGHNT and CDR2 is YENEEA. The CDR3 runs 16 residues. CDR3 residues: CASSLEGIRGKETQYF. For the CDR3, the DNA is TGTGCCAGCAGCTTAGAAGGGATTAGGGGGAAAGAGACCCAGTACTTC.

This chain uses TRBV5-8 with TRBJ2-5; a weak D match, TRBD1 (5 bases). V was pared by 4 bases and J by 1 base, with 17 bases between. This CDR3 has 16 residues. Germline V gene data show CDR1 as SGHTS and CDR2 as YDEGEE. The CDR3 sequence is CASSPPTLTAQETQYF. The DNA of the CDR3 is TGTGCCAGCAGCCCGCCTACGTTGACAGCCCAAGAGACCCAGTACTTC.

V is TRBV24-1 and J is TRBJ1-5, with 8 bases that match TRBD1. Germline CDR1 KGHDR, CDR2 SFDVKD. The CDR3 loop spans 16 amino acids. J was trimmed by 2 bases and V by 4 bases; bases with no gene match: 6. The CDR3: CATSDPDRGGNQPQHF. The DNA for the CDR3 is TGTGCCACCAGTGACCCTGACAGGGGTGGCAATCAGCCCCAGCATTTT.

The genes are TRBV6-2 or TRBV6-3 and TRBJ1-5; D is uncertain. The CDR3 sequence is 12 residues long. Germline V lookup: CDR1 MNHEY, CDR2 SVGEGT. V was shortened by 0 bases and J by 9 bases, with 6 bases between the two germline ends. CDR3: CASSYSHGPQHF. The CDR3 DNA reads TGTGCCAGCAGTTACTCCCACGGGCCCCAGCATTTT.

The CDR3 region is CASSGESYGYTF. The CDR3 region has the DNA TGCGCCAGCAGCGGGGAATCCTATGGCTACACCTTC. The V gene is TRBV5-1, the J gene TRBJ1-2; the D is unclear. With 4 bases removed from V and 4 bases from J, the gap between germline ends came to 8 bases. There are 12 residues in the CDR3. Germline V gives CDR1 SGHRS, CDR2 YFSETQ.

The CDR3 nucleotides are TGTGCCAGCAGCGTTAGCTGGACAGGGGGCTCTGGGGCCAACGTCCTGACTTTC. It is translated as CASSVSWTGGSGANVLTF. The J gene is TRBJ2-6, the V gene TRBV7-7, with 10 nucleotides matching TRBD1. CDR3 length equals 18 residues. CDR1 SSHAT and CDR2 FNYEAQ come from the germline V gene (reference sequence). V shed 5 bases, J shed 0 bases, and the junction held 7 bases outside the gene matches.

The CDR3 loop is CASSPRGGQGRGNTIYF. In nucleotides, the CDR3 is TGTGCCAGCAGCCCGCGGGGTGGACAGGGACGTGGAAACACCATATATTTT. The genes are TRBV5-8 and TRBJ1-3, with TRBD1 identical over 8 bases. The CDR3 covers 17 residues. Germline V gives CDR1 SGHTS, CDR2 YDEGEE. The trim removed 4 bases at V and 3 bases at J, leaving 12 bases unmatched.

CDR3 loop: CASSQWTGGADTEAFF. The DNA of the CDR3 is TGTGCCAGCAGCCAATGGACAGGGGGCGCCGACACTGAAGCTTTCTTT. The V and J genes are TRBV3-1 (or the pseudogene TRBV3-2) and TRBJ1-1; 11 bases are a match to TRBD1. The CDR3 is 16 residues long. The J segment lost 3 bases and the V segment lost 2 bases, leaving 5 bases of the junction unmatched. Per germline, CDR1 LGHDT and CDR2 YNNKEL (reference sequence).

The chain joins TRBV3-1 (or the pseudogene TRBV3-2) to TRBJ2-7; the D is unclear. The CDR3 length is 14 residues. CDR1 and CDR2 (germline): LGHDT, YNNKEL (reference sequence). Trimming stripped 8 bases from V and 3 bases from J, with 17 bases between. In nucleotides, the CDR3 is TGTGCCAGCGGGGAACAGTGTAGACGCTACGAGCAGTACTTC. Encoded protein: CASGEQCRRYEQYF.

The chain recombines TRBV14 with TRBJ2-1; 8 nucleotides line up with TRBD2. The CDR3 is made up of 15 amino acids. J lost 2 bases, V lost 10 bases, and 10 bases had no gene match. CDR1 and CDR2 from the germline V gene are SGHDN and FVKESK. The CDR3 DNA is TGTGCCACCCGGGCGGGAGGACTAGCCTACAATGAGCAGTTCTTC. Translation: CATRAGGLAYNEQFF.

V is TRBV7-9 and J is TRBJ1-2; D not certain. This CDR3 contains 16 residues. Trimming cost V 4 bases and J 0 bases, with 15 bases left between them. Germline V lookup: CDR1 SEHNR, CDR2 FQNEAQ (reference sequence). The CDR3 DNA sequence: TGTGCCAGCAGCTGGAGGACGGTTACCTCTAACTATGGCTACACCTTC. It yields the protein CASSWRTVTSNYGYTF.

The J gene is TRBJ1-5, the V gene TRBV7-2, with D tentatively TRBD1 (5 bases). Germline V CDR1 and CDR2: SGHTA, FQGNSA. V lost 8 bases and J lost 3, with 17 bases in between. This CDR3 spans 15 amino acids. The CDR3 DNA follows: TGTGCCAGCTCCATACAGTGGGGGTCCAATCAGCCCCAGCATTTT. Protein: CASSIQWGSNQPQHF.

The CDR3 DNA follows: TGCGCCAGCAGCTGGGGCGGGACAGGGGCTGAAGCTTTCTTT. This codes for CASSWGGTGAEAFF. The J gene is TRBJ1-1, the V gene TRBV5-1; 10 bases agree with TRBD1. The CDR3 has 14 residues. V lost 3 bases to trimming and J lost 6 bases; unmatched junction nucleotides: 5. CDR1 SGHRS and CDR2 YFSETQ come from the germline V gene.

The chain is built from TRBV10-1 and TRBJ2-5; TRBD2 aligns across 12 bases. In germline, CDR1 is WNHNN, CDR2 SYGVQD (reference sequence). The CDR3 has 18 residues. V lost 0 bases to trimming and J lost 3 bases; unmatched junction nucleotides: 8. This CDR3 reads CASSESFIRTSGEETQYF. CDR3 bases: TGCGCCAGCAGTGAGTCTTTTATCCGGACTAGCGGGGAAGAGACCCAGTACTTC.

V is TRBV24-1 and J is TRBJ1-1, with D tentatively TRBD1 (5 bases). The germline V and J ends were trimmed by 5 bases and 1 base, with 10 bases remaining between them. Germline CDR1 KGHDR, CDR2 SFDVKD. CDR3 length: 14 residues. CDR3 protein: CATSVGGKNTEAFF. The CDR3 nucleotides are TGTGCCACCAGTGTCGGGGGAAAGAACACTGAAGCTTTCTTT.

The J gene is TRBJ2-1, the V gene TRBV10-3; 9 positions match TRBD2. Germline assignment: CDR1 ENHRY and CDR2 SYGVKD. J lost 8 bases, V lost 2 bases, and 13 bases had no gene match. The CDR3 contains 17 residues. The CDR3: CAISEPPGGGASYEQFF. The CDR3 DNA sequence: TGTGCCATCAGTGAGCCACCTGGCGGGGGGGCCTCCTATGAGCAGTTCTTC.